This T cell receptor (beta chain) was identified in a study of patients and donors after allogeneic stem cell transplantation. MiXCR was run by TCRdb on the RT-PCR reads, yielding one entry per CDR3 protein. Among approximately 61,000 distinct CDR3 sequences listed, roughly 14% were seen once. The receptor's source is a human donor who was either an allogeneic HSCT recipient or a stem cell or donor lymphocyte infusion donor (not recorded which). It is not recorded whose cells these are; they may come from a transplant donor. The specimen was blood, either unsorted or a sorted T cell fraction (not recorded which).

The DNA for the CDR3 is TGTGCCAGCAGCCCCCAGTGGACAGGGGACTCCTACGAGCAGTACTTC. As protein: CASSPQWTGDSYEQYF. The rearrangement uses TRBV14 and TRBJ2-7; TRBD1 matches 9 bases. This CDR3 is 16 amino acids long. CDR1 is SGHDN and CDR2 is FVKESK in the germline V gene. The V and J ends lost 4 bases and 0 bases, in that order; junction bases with no gene match: 7.